This T cell receptor beta chain was captured by sequencing in a study of graft-versus-host responses after intestinal transplantation. The assay was immunoSEQ multiplex PCR, and TCRdb's table has in-frame clones only and misses some. The sample shows 35,000 to 50,000 clones, about 94% of them seen only once. V was clipped by 7 bases and J by 2 bases; unmatched bases: 4. Germline V gene data show CDR1 as SQVTM and CDR2 as ANQGSEA. CDR3 length: 13 residues. The sequenced sample was PBMCs, obtained approximately 350 days after intestinal transplant. The chain combines TRBV29-1 with TRBJ1-4; 7 bases map to TRBD1. The TCR originated in a human patient who received an intestinal transplant, so some T cells may come from the graft donor. CDR3 sequence (DNA): TGCAGCGCTACAGGGGCGACTAATGAAAAACTGTTTTTT. Amino acid sequence: CSATGATNEKLFF.